This entry lists 9 T cell receptor beta chains sequenced from one sample in a study of cytomegalovirus exposure and HLA in healthy donors. The PCR made use of 60 Vbeta and 13 Jbeta primers. Data came from immunoSEQ multiplex PCR; TCRdb stores just in-frame clones and leaves some out. The sample consists of 85,000 to 100,000 clones, around four fifths of them appearing once. The sample was PBMCs. These TCRs come from a middle-aged woman in good health and CMV-seropositive.

This CDR3 is CASSTTGTGGREQYF. DNA of the CDR3: TGTGCCAGCAGCACGACCGGGACAGGGGGACGCGAGCAGTACTTC. The chain uses TRBV7-9 and TRBJ2-7, with TRBD1 matching 11 bases. The CDR3 is 15 amino acids. The germline V gene encodes CDR1 SEHNR and CDR2 FQNEAQ (reference sequence). With 5 bases clipped from V and 6 bases from J, the junction kept 9 bases outside the gene matches.

This rearrangement joins TRBV6-5 to TRBJ2-1; 10 positions agree with TRBD2. The CDR3 is 13 residues long. The germline CDR1 and CDR2 sequences are MNHEY and SVGAGI. After removal of 7 bases from V and 8 bases from J, the junction contained 5 bases not matched to a gene. The CDR3 sequence is CASMLAGGHEQFF. Here the CDR3 DNA reads TGTGCCAGCATGTTAGCGGGAGGCCATGAGCAGTTCTTC.

This clone has only a few counts. The germline gene is not matched at one end of the junction; a read error may be the cause. The V and J genes are TRBV5-4 and TRBJ2-1; 7 positions match TRBD2. The CDR3 covers 13 residues. From germline, CDR1 is SGHNT and CDR2 YYREEE (reference sequence). The CDR3 coding sequence is TGTGCCAGCAGCTTGGTAGGCGGGAGACCCTGGCTCTTC. Its protein product is CASSLVGGRPWLF. Drawing the rest from reference TRBV5-4 and TRBJ2-1, the complete variable domain is ETGVTQSPTHLIKTRGQQVTLRCSSQSGHNTVSWYQQALGQGPQFIFQYYREEENGRGNFPPRFSGLQFPNYSSELNVNALELDDSALYLCASSLVGGRPWLFGPGTRLTVL.

V gene TRBV4-3 combines with J gene TRBJ2-7, with 7 positions matching TRBD2. The CDR3 sequence is 15 residues long. Germline V gene sequence: CDR1 LGHNA, CDR2 YSLEER. Germline trimming cut 4 bases from V and 4 bases from J; bases unmatched to any gene: 10. CDR3 sequence: CASSPWTSRVYEQYF. DNA of the CDR3: TGCGCCAGCAGCCCCTGGACTAGTCGGGTTTACGAGCAGTACTTC.

This chain links TRBV18 with TRBJ2-1; TRBD1 agrees at 9 bases. V lost 3 bases, J lost 4 bases, and 4 bases stayed unmatched. The CDR3 length is 15 residues. The germline gives CDR1 KGHSH, CDR2 LQKENI. The CDR3: CASSPTGGQYNEQFF. The CDR3 nucleotides are TGTGCCAGCTCACCTACAGGGGGCCAGTACAATGAGCAGTTCTTC. The variable domain in full, completed from reference TRBV18 and TRBJ2-1, reads NAGVMQNPRHLVRRRGQEARLRCSPMKGHSHVYWYRQLPEEGLKFMVYLQKENIIDESGMPKERFSAEFPKEGPSILRIQQVVRGDSAAYFCASSPTGGQYNEQFFGPGTRLTVL.

The V gene is TRBV4-2, the J gene TRBJ1-2, with TRBD1 as a possible D gene (6 bases). Per the germline V gene, CDR1 is LGHNA and CDR2 is YNFKEQ. The CDR3 is 15 amino acids. Trimming stripped 0 bases from V and 6 bases from J, with 14 bases between. Here the CDR3 reads CASSQEEPGVHGYTF. The CDR3 DNA is TGTGCCAGCAGCCAAGAAGAGCCAGGGGTTCATGGCTACACCTTC.

The chain couples TRBV28 to TRBJ1-5, with D possibly TRBD1 on 6 matching bases. The CDR3 consists of 15 residues. Trimming took 5 bases from V and 6 from J, leaving 17 bases between them. CDR1 is MDHEN and CDR2 is SYDVKM in the germline V gene. This CDR3 reads CASSIPRGWGQPQHF. The CDR3, as DNA: TGTGCCAGCAGTATTCCCAGGGGTTGGGGTCAGCCCCAGCATTTT.

The chain couples TRBV4-1 to TRBJ1-2; 7 bases align to TRBD1. Germline values: CDR1 MGHRA, CDR2 YSYEKL. This CDR3 region has 15 residues. With V trimmed by 4 bases and J by 8 bases, 13 bases remained unmatched. For the CDR3, the DNA is TGCGCCAGCAGCCGCGGGCACGACAGGGTTCAGGGCTACACCTTC. Translating it yields CASSRGHDRVQGYTF.

CDR3 DNA sequence: TGTGCCAGCAGTGTACTAGCGGGAGGTCGGGGCACAGATACGCAGTATTTT. Translating gives CASSVLAGGRGTDTQYF. The J gene is TRBJ2-3, the V gene TRBV2, with 12 bases lining up with TRBD2. J gave up 1 base and V 4 bases, and 6 bases lay outside the gene matches. This CDR3 spans 17 amino acids. Germline loops: CDR1 SNHLY, CDR2 FYNNEI.